This paragraph reports one TCR beta chain. Its antigen remains unidentified. Other DNA sequences in this specimen translate into the identical CDR3. These data originate in a study of beta chain features in type 1 diabetes. Findings and limits, study-wide: Shorter TCRB CDR3s, moderately but significantly so, marked every one of the four CD4+ subsets in Type 1 diabetes patients.

As every portion of the isolated RNA was reverse transcribed, the sequencing read expressed TCRB transcripts. Method: immunoSEQ multiplex PCR; TCRdb's copy keeps in-frame clones and lacks some. The sample records more than 550,000 clones, over 11% being singletons. Per germline, CDR1 SGHTA and CDR2 FQGNSA. Germline trimming cut 1 base from V and 8 bases from J; bases unmatched to any gene: 3. CDR3 length: 14 amino acids. The chain joins TRBV7-2 to TRBJ1-4, with TRBD1 matching over 8 bases. This clonotype was obtained from a man younger than 35 with type 1 diabetes. Sequencing used naive CD4+ T cells from blood. CDR3 bases: TGTGCCAGCAGCTTAGGACAGGGGAGGGAAAAACTGTTTTTT. Translating it yields CASSLGQGREKLFF.